The sequence of this TCR beta chain was determined in a study of T cells in Graves' hyperthyroidism and ophthalmopathy. V was cut by 1 base and J by 3 bases, with 15 bases left in between. CDR1 DFQATT and CDR2 SNEGSKA come from the germline V gene (reference sequence). The CDR3 sequence is 15 residues long. Amplification of TCR beta CDR3 regions was performed using RNA transcripts as template. The TCR CDR3 was amplified in a first-round RT-PCR using the HTBI primer set. Using its own MiXCR run on the multiplex PCR reads, TCRdb lists one record per CDR3 protein. The sample shows more than 500,000 distinct CDR3 sequences, 15% to 20% of them seen only once.

This chain joins TRBV20-1 and TRBJ1-1; D ambiguous. This clonotype originated in a woman aged 25 to 39 with Graves' ophthalmopathy. Sequenced input: blood. CDR3 sequence: CSARVGGRLDTEAFF. The CDR3 DNA reads TGCAGTGCTAGAGTTGGAGGAAGGTTAGACACTGAAGCTTTCTTT.